This T cell receptor beta chain is drawn from a study of blood T cells in healthy people across ages. Broader study findings: The long-lived group displayed more naive CD4+ cells, plus higher diversity, than the aged donors did.

Turning to this clonotype: Its target is not known.

V trimming: 4 bases; J trimming: 2 bases; junction bases outside the gene matches: 6. Germline-derived CDR1 and CDR2 are ENHRY and SYGVKD. The CDR3 has 16 amino acids. Using a J-beta primer mix together with a sample-barcoded 5' primer, a second PCR was run for roughly 6 to 12 cycles. A template-switch adaptor containing 12 random nucleotides labeled each cDNA molecule. Per-sample output comprised a minimum of 3 million paired-end reads containing CDR3. Using its own MiXCR run on the 5' RACE reads, TCRdb lists one record per CDR3 protein. This table holds around 750,000 distinct CDR3 sequences, about 55% found once.

The TCR originated in a man aged 80 or over in good health. Sequencing was performed on blood. The genes are TRBV10-3 and TRBJ2-1; 9 bases are shared with TRBD2. The CDR3 sequence: CAISAGGRGAYNEQFF. The DNA for the CDR3 is TGTGCCATCAGTGCTGGCGGGAGGGGCGCCTACAATGAGCAGTTCTTC.